This TCR beta chain was obtained from a study of control samples from healthy donors and cancer patients. In its sample, this clone was seen once. The assay was immunoSEQ multiplex PCR, and TCRdb's table has in-frame clones only and misses some. This sample carries about 130,000 clones, around 94% of them seen once, and the ten largest clones take 14%. The CDR3 sequence is 16 residues long. The V and J ends lost 0 bases and 0 bases respectively, with 10 bases between them. The germline CDR1 and CDR2 sequences are SGHTS and YDEGEE. The sample comprised PBMCs. The TCR comes from a man aged 60-69 years with colorectal cancer. The chain combines TRBV5-8 with TRBJ1-3; no clear D gene. CDR3 sequence reads: CASSLARLSSGNTIYF. CDR3 bases: TGTGCCAGCAGCTTGGCGCGGTTAAGCTCTGGAAACACCATATATTTT.